These 18 T cell receptor beta chains originate from one sample sequenced in a study of blood T cell repertoires in COVID-19. TCRdb keeps only in-frame clones here, not all; method: immunoSEQ multiplex PCR. The repertoire holds approximately 280,000 clones, with 85% to 90% as singletons. The specimen was PBMCs or T cells enriched from blood (not recorded which). The receptors were gathered from a woman aged 60-70 years who had recovered from COVID-19.

This rearrangement joins TRBV11-2 to TRBJ2-1; 8 bases line up with TRBD2. This CDR3 has 15 residues. Germline CDR1 is SGHAT and CDR2 is FQNNGV. J was trimmed by 4 bases and V by 5 bases; bases with no gene match: 7. CDR3 DNA sequence: TGTGCCAGCAGCCCCCGGGAGGGCCGATACAATGAGCAGTTCTTC. The encoded protein is CASSPREGRYNEQFF.

The chain carries TRBV6-1 and TRBJ1-5; D call uncertain. Trimming took off 2 bases at V and 7 bases at J, with 15 bases between the two ends. The germline gives CDR1 MNHNS, CDR2 SASEGT. The CDR3 extends over 15 amino acids. Here the CDR3 DNA reads TGTGCCAGCAGTGAATTGGAGGGATCGAGGCAGCCCCAGCATTTT. This codes for CASSELEGSRQPQHF.

The CDR3 nucleotides read TGCAGCGTTGAAGATCCCACGCTACTCAATGAGCAGTTCTTC. Its translation is CSVEDPTLLNEQFF. The chain has TRBV29-1 and TRBJ2-1; D is ambiguous. The V and J ends lost 0 bases and 6 bases respectively, with 12 bases between them. The germline CDR1 and CDR2 sequences are SQVTM and ANQGSEA. The CDR3 has 14 residues.

V gene TRBV6-1 combines with J gene TRBJ1-1; D remains unclear. V was clipped by 1 base and J by 2 bases, with 2 bases between them. Germline loops: CDR1 MNHNS, CDR2 SASEGT. The CDR3 has 12 amino acids. CDR3 in DNA: TGTGCCAGCAGTGAAGTAAACACTGAAGCTTTCTTT. Amino acids: CASSEVNTEAFF.

The chain combines TRBV10-3 with TRBJ2-5; the match to TRBD2 covers 8 bases. This CDR3 comprises 14 residues. Germline V gene sequence: CDR1 ENHRY, CDR2 SYGVKD. Trimming cost V 3 bases and J 1 base; bases outside gene matches: 1. DNA for the CDR3: TGTGCCATCAGTGACGGGGGGGGCCAAGAGACCCAGTACTTC. Amino acid sequence: CAISDGGGQETQYF.

The chain uses TRBV6-5 and TRBJ2-3, with 7 bases fitting TRBD1. Germline V lookup: CDR1 MNHEY, CDR2 SVGAGI. The CDR3 consists of 14 residues. With V trimmed by 10 bases and J by 0 bases, 7 bases remained unmatched. CDR3 sequence (DNA): TGTGCCACCCGTAAGGGGGCTAGCACAGATACGCAGTATTTT. Encoded protein: CATRKGASTDTQYF.

The chain employs TRBV4-1 and TRBJ2-5, with 7 bases that match TRBD1. With 1 base clipped from V and 3 bases from J, the junction kept 8 bases outside the gene matches. The CDR3 is made up of 16 amino acids. The germline V gene has CDR1 MGHRA and CDR2 YSYEKL. The CDR3 is CASSQVFRQGEETQYF. Here the CDR3 DNA reads TGCGCCAGCAGCCAAGTCTTTCGGCAGGGGGAAGAGACCCAGTACTTC.

The V and J genes are TRBV9 and TRBJ2-2, with 11 bases that match TRBD1. The germline V gene has CDR1 SGDLS and CDR2 YYNGEE. This CDR3 has 16 amino acids. V lost 2 bases to trimming and J lost 1 base; unmatched junction nucleotides: 1. The CDR3 DNA sequence: TGTGCCAGCAGCGTCGGGACAGGGGGGAACACCGGGGAGCTGTTTTTT. Amino acid sequence: CASSVGTGGNTGELFF.

V is TRBV6-5 and J is TRBJ2-1; 8 nucleotides line up with TRBD1. CDR1 is MNHEY, CDR2 SVGAGI, per germline. The CDR3 length is 15 residues. V shed 7 bases and J 0 bases; nucleotides not matched to a gene: 5. CDR3 loop: CASTPDRDSYNEQFF. The CDR3 nucleotides read TGTGCCAGCACTCCGGACAGGGACTCCTACAATGAGCAGTTCTTC.

This clone has only a few counts. The chain has TRBV5-1 and TRBJ2-7, with 8 bases identical to TRBD1. CDR1 and CDR2 (germline): SGHRS, YFSETQ. V trimming: 4 bases; J trimming: 3 bases; junction bases outside the gene matches: 6. This CDR3 has 14 amino acids. DNA for the CDR3: TGCGCCAGCAGCACGCGGACAGGGCGCTACGAGCAGTACTTC. It encodes CASSTRTGRYEQYF.

This clone was picked up a small number of times. The chain couples TRBV27 to TRBJ1-1, with TRBD1 as a possible D gene (5 bases). Germline V lookup: CDR1 MNHEY, CDR2 SMNVEV (reference sequence). CDR3 length: 13 residues. V dropped 6 bases and J dropped 5 bases, with 13 bases sitting between them. Written as DNA, the CDR3 is TGTGCCAGCAGCCTAGACAGTTATACTGAAGCTTTCTTT. Protein product: CASSLDSYTEAFF.

V and J are TRBV14 and TRBJ2-6; D uncertain. This CDR3 is built from 13 residues. The germline V gene has CDR1 SGHDN and CDR2 FVKESK. V lost 5 bases and J lost 4, with 6 bases in between. In DNA form, the CDR3 reads TGTGCCAGCAGCGTCGGGGGGGCCAACGTCCTGACTTTC. Protein sequence: CASSVGGANVLTF.

V usage is TRBV28 and J usage is TRBJ2-7; tentative D call: TRBD1 (5 bases). Germline V CDR1 and CDR2: MDHEN, SYDVKM. The CDR3 length is 13 residues. Trimming removed 6 bases at V and 3 bases at J, with 12 bases between. CDR3 bases: TGTGCCAGCAGCACACGACAGCTCTACGAGCAGTACTTC. Protein product: CASSTRQLYEQYF.

This sequence joins TRBV5-5 and TRBJ1-2; the match to TRBD1 covers 9 bases. The germline V gene encodes CDR1 SGHKS and CDR2 YYEKEE (reference sequence). V shed 1 base and J 4 bases; nucleotides not matched to a gene: 8. The CDR3 contains 16 residues. The CDR3 loop reads CASSLSEQGAGYGYTF. The CDR3 DNA follows: TGTGCCAGCAGCTTGAGTGAACAGGGGGCTGGCTATGGCTACACCTTC.

The V and J genes are TRBV7-9 and TRBJ1-4; unclear D gene. The CDR3 totals 12 residues. Trimming removed 3 bases at V and 7 bases at J, with 6 bases between. In germline, CDR1 is SEHNR, CDR2 FQNEAQ (reference sequence). As DNA, the CDR3 is TGTGCCAGCAGCTTGGGAGCTGAAAAACTGTTTTTT. Its translation: CASSLGAEKLFF.

The CDR3: CASSARDRGEKLFF. The DNA for the CDR3 is TGTGCCAGCAGCGCCCGGGACAGGGGCGAAAAACTGTTTTTT. This sequence joins TRBV5-6 and TRBJ1-4; the match to TRBD1 covers 10 bases. V lost 4 bases, J lost 8 bases, and 5 bases stayed unmatched. Germline V gene sequence: CDR1 SGHDT, CDR2 YYEEEE. The CDR3 is made up of 14 amino acids.

The chain uses TRBV29-1 and TRBJ2-1; D is undetermined. Germline V gene lookup returns CDR1 SQVTM and CDR2 ANQGSEA. The V and J ends lost 7 bases and 0 bases respectively, with 16 bases between them. The CDR3 has 15 amino acids. CDR3: CSGGPGGTSYNEQFF. As DNA, the CDR3 is TGCAGCGGGGGTCCGGGTGGTACCTCCTACAATGAGCAGTTCTTC.

The V and J genes are TRBV6-5 and TRBJ1-1, with a possible D match to TRBD1 (5 bases). The CDR3 contains 15 residues. The germline V and J ends were trimmed by 7 bases and 3 bases, with 18 bases remaining between them. Germline CDR1 MNHEY, CDR2 SVGAGI. CDR3 sequence: CASTLSGRGDTEAFF. The CDR3 bases are TGTGCCAGCACCCTATCGGGTCGGGGGGACACTGAAGCTTTCTTT.